This T cell receptor (beta chain) was recovered during a study of immune evolution from preneoplasia to lung adenocarcinoma. Study details: HLA loss of heterozygosity: roughly 7.5% AIS, around 16% MIA, around 35% ADC, none AAH.

V was clipped by 4 bases and J by 7 bases, with 14 bases between them. The germline V gene encodes CDR1 GTSNPN and CDR2 SVGIG (reference sequence). The CDR3 loop spans 12 amino acids. Produced via immunoSEQ multiplex PCR; TCRdb's table is partial and in-frame only. In the table there are 35,000 or so clones, roughly 74% of which are singletons. Between the mid-2010s and the late 2010s, patients underwent resection in Japan or China. This clone was recorded a few times. Sequenced input: FFPE invasive lung adenocarcinoma tissue. The TCR originated in a person aged 55 to 75 with lung adenocarcinoma. The J gene is TRBJ2-7, the V gene TRBV30; D not certain. The CDR3 bases are TGTGCCTGGAAAAGGGAAGATGGTGAGCAGTACTTC. Residues: CAWKREDGEQYF.